One sample yielded the 10 T cell receptor beta chains listed below, sequenced in a study of Ad26.COV2.S vaccination and SARS-CoV-2 variants (dated by TCRdb to the early 2020s). What this sample's treatment or condition label stands for: roughly 20 received Ad26.COV2.S at low or high dose, single or two shots; about 5 received placebo; per-sample allocation not given. Repertoires of vaccine and placebo recipients were sequenced from samples taken on day 63 after the first injection. Library creation used the immunoSEQ multiplex PCR assay. Here the immuneACCESS table is served through TCRdb, limited to in-frame sequences with V and J called. Missing clones are a known gap in these copies; in checked studies unresolved V genes cover under half, and the rest lacks a known reason. Here the sample has roughly 300,000 clones; 80% to 90% occur a single time. Approximately 11% of the sample belongs to the ten largest clones.

The sequencing here drew on peripheral blood, taken in a trial of Ad26.COV2.S vaccine versus placebo. Receptor source: a person between 18 and 59 years old who received the Ad26.COV2.S COVID-19 vaccine or a placebo.

This clone appeared a single time. The chain couples TRBV28 to TRBJ1-5; D unclear. This CDR3 is built from 15 residues. Germline-derived CDR1 and CDR2 are MDHEN and SYDVKM. Trimming removed 3 bases from V and 2 bases from J, with 11 bases in between. The CDR3 reads CASSFEGLGNQPQHF. In nucleotides, the CDR3 is TGTGCCAGCAGTTTCGAGGGTCTAGGCAATCAGCCCCAGCATTTT. Full variable domain (remainder filled in from reference TRBV28 and TRBJ1-5): DVKVTQSSRYLVKRTGEKVFLECVQDMDHENMFWYRQDPGLGLRLIYFSYDVKMKEKGDIPEGYSVSREKKERFSLILESASTNQTSMYLCASSFEGLGNQPQHFGDGTRLSIL.

The chain combines TRBV28 with TRBJ1-3; D gene unclear. V was pared by 2 bases and J by 0 bases, with 5 bases between. CDR1 and CDR2 from the germline V gene are MDHEN and SYDVKM. The CDR3 contains 14 residues. The DNA of the CDR3 is TGTGCCAGCAGTTTAATAGCCTCTGGAAACACCATATATTTT. Its translation: CASSLIASGNTIYF.

The chain employs TRBV5-8 and TRBJ2-2; no definite D call. The CDR3 is 15 amino acids. V was clipped by 4 bases and J by 0 bases, with 10 bases between them. Germline V gene sequence: CDR1 SGHTS, CDR2 YDEGEE. In DNA form, the CDR3 reads TGTGCCAGCAGCCCAAATTGGGCGAACACCGGGGAGCTGTTTTTT. Residues: CASSPNWANTGELFF. Variable domain in full (rest from reference TRBV5-8 and TRBJ2-2): EAGVTQSPTHLIKTRGQQATLRCSPISGHTSVYWYQQALGLGLQFLLWYDEGEERNRGNFPPRFSGRQFPNYSSELNVNALELEDSALYLCASSPNWANTGELFFGEGSRLTVL.

V usage is TRBV19 and J usage is TRBJ2-1; D may match TRBD1 or TRBD2 (6 bases each). The CDR3 is made up of 17 amino acids. Germline-derived CDR1 and CDR2 are LNHDA and SQIVND (reference sequence). Between the trimmed V and J ends, which lost 5 bases and 1 base, there was a span of 18 bases. The CDR3: CASSGPFRGASYNEQFF. In DNA form, the CDR3 reads TGTGCCAGTAGTGGCCCTTTTAGGGGGGCTTCCTACAATGAGCAGTTCTTC.

This chain connects TRBV19 to TRBJ2-1; D may be TRBD1 (5 bases). CDR1 and CDR2 from the germline V gene are LNHDA and SQIVND (reference sequence). Trimming shortened V by 0 bases and J by 6 bases, and 18 bases separated the two germline ends. This CDR3 spans 17 amino acids. DNA for the CDR3: TGTGCCAGTAGTATAGAACCCGACAGCCTCCGACCCAATGAGCAGTTCTTC. Translation: CASSIEPDSLRPNEQFF.

J is TRBJ1-4 and V is TRBV4-3, with a tentative D call TRBD1 (5 bases). Germline lookup yields CDR1 LGHNA and CDR2 YSLEER. V lost 1 base, J lost 2 bases, and 8 bases lay in between. This CDR3 contains 15 residues. The CDR3 reads CASSQGGGTNEKLFF. Here the CDR3 DNA reads TGCGCCAGCAGCCAAGGTGGGGGGACTAATGAAAAACTGTTTTTT.

Concerning this clone: This same CDR3 is encoded by further DNA sequences in the sample. V gene TRBV19 combines with J gene TRBJ2-7; 14 bases align to TRBD2. This CDR3 has 16 amino acids. Unmatched junction bases numbered 4, after V lost 6 bases and J lost 0 bases. CDR1 LNHDA and CDR2 SQIVND come from the germline V gene (reference sequence). The CDR3: CASSTGTSGSSYEQYF. CDR3 nucleotide sequence: TGTGCCAGTAGCACGGGGACTAGCGGGAGCTCCTACGAGCAGTACTTC.

The V call is TRBV7-6, the J call TRBJ1-6, with TRBD1 as a possible D gene (6 bases). Germline V lookup: CDR1 SGHVS, CDR2 FNYEAQ. Trimming left V 4 bases short and J 10 bases short, with 14 bases between. This CDR3 spans 14 amino acids. The CDR3 sequence is CASSYGQIGSPLHF. DNA for the CDR3: TGTGCCAGCAGCTATGGACAGATCGGATCACCCCTCCACTTT. Supplemented by reference TRBV7-6 and TRBJ1-6, the full variable domain reads GAGVSQSPRYKVTKRGQDVALRCDPISGHVSLYWYRQALGQGPEFLTYFNYEAQQDKSGLPNDRFSAERPEGSISTLTIQRTEQRDSAMYRCASSYGQIGSPLHFGNGTRLTVT.

The chain recombines TRBV24-1 with TRBJ2-2; 8 bases line up with TRBD1. There are 15 residues in the CDR3. CDR1 and CDR2 (germline): KGHDR, SFDVKD. The V and J ends lost 4 bases and 5 bases, in that order; junction bases with no gene match: 5. CDR3 protein: CATSDHRGRTGELFF. DNA for the CDR3: TGTGCCACCAGTGACCACAGGGGGAGGACCGGGGAGCTGTTTTTT.

The V call is TRBV19, the J call TRBJ1-5; a possible D gene is TRBD1 (6 bases). V was trimmed by 6 bases and J by 4 bases, leaving 10 bases between them. Germline CDR1 reads LNHDA; CDR2 reads SQIVND (reference sequence). This CDR3 comprises 13 residues. CDR3 sequence (DNA): TGTGCCAGTAGGGACAGTCTTAATCAGCCCCAGCATTTT. This encodes CASRDSLNQPQHF.